This T cell receptor beta chain was recovered during a study of control samples from healthy donors and cancer patients. V dropped 2 bases and J dropped 4; count of bases not matched to a gene: 7. Germline V lookup: CDR1 MNHEY, CDR2 SVGAGI. This CDR3 is 15 amino acids long. Produced via immunoSEQ multiplex PCR; TCRdb's table is partial and in-frame only. The repertoire holds 150,000 to 190,000 clones, with approximately 93% as singletons. Sequenced material: blood. This receptor was taken from a man aged 45-60 years in good health. The chain has TRBV6-5 and TRBJ1-2, with 7 positions matching TRBD1. DNA of the CDR3: TGTGCCAGCAGTTACACCAGGGGGTCGGGCTATGGCTACACCTTC. Its translation: CASSYTRGSGYGYTF.